The source of this TCR beta chain is a study of beta chain features in type 1 diabetes. The germline V and J ends were trimmed by 0 bases and 4 bases, with 10 bases remaining between them. CDR3 length equals 16 residues. Germline V lookup: CDR1 LGHNA, CDR2 YSLEER. Study conclusions and caveats: Researchers report that Type 1 diabetes patients had moderately but significantly shorter TCRB CDR3s across all four CD4+ subsets. Because the template was cDNA, high-expressing cells might be over-represented.

Cell sorting via CD45RO/CCR7/CD25/CD127/CD95/CD27 was performed to obtain CD4+ naive, central memory, regulatory and stem cell-like memory cells. Purity of each sorted population was above 98%. The table lists this clone with a few counts. Its antigen is not identified. Isolated RNA was reverse transcribed in full, so expressed TCRB transcripts were sequenced. The data were produced by immunoSEQ multiplex PCR, yet TCRdb's version contains in-frame clones alone and is incomplete. The sample lists hundreds of thousands of clones; more than 12% were seen once. The sequence came from a man younger than 35 with type 1 diabetes. The sequenced material came from naive CD4+ T cells from blood. The V gene is TRBV4-3, the J gene TRBJ2-6; the D is unclear. CDR3 sequence (DNA): TGCGCCAGCAGCCAAGAAGAGTCGGCGGGGGCCAACGTCCTGACTTTC. It codes for CASSQEESAGANVLTF.